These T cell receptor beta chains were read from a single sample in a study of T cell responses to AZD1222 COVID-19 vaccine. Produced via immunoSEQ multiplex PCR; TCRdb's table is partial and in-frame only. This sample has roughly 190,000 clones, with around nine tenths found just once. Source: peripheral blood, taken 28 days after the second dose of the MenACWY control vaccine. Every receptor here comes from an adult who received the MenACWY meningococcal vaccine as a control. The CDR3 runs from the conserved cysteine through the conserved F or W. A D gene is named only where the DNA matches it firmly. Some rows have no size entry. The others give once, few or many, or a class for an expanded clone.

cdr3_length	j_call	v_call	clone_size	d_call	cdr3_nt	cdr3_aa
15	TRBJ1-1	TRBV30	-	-	TGTGCCTGGAGTGTACGTCGGTACTCGGGCACTGAAGCTTTCTTT	CAWSVRRYSGTEAFF
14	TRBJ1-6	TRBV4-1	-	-	TGCGCCAGCAGCCTAAAAGCCCTGGACGGTTTTCTCCACTTT	CASSLKALDGFLHF
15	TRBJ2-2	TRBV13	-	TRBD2	TGTGCCAGCACCCCCCGGCGGGAGAGGGCCGGGGAGCTGTTTTTT	CASTPRRERAGELFF
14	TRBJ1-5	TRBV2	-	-	TGTGCTTCTGGCAGGGAGAGGCAAAATCAGCCCCAGCATTTT	CASGRERQNQPQHF
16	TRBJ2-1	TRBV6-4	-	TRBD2	TGTGCCAGCAGTCCGATTAGCGGGAGCTCCTACAATGAGCAGTTCTTC	CASSPISGSSYNEQFF
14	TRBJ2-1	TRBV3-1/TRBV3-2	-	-	TGTGCCAGCAGCCCCGCTAGTAGGAGGGATGAGCAGTTCTTC	CASSPASRRDEQFF
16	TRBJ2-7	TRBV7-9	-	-	TGTGCCAGCAGCTTGTTAAAAAGGGACAATTCCTACGAGCAGTACTTC	CASSLLKRDNSYEQYF
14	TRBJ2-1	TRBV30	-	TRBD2	TGTGCCTGGATTAGCGGGAGCTCCTACAATGAGCAGTTCTTC	CAWISGSSYNEQFF
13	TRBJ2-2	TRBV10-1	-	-	TGCGCCAGCATGACAGGGAACACCGGGGAGCTGTTTTTT	CASMTGNTGELFF
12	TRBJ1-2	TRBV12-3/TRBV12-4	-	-	TGTGCCACCTCCAGAGGGCGACTGGGCTACACCTTC	CATSRGRLGYTF
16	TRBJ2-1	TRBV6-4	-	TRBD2	TGTGCCAGCAGCGCCGGGACTAGCGGGAGCAGGTATGAGCAGTTCTTC	CASSAGTSGSRYEQFF
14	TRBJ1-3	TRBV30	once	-	TGTGCCTGGAGTGTAGGGCTGACTGGAAACACCATATATTTT	CAWSVGLTGNTIYF
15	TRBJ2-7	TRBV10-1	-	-	TGCGCCAGCATGTTCCCGGGACTGGGTTCATACGAGCAGTACTTC	CASMFPGLGSYEQYF
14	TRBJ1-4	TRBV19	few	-	TGTGCCAGTAGCATTGCTGCAACTAATGAAAAACTGTTTTTT	CASSIAATNEKLFF
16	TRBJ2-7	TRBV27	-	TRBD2	TGTGCCAGCAGTACCCTTTCGAGGGGAGGGTCCTACGAGCAGTACTTC	CASSTLSRGGSYEQYF
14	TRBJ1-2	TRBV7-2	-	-	TGTGCCAGCAGCTTAGCAATGGGGAACTATGGCTACACCTTC	CASSLAMGNYGYTF
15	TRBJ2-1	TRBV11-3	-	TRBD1	TGTGCCAGCAGCTTAGAGGACAGGGCGATCGATGAGCAGTTCTTC	CASSLEDRAIDEQFF
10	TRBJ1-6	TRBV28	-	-	TGTGCCAGCAGAGGCGCGAGCCTCCACTTT	CASRGASLHF
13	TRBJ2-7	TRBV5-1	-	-	TGCGCCAGCAGCTTAGGTGTATCCTACGAGCAGTACTTC	CASSLGVSYEQYF
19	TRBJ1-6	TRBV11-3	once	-	TGTGCCAGCAGCCCCCCCCGGGACACCTCGAGCTCCTATAATTCACCCCTCCACTTT	CASSPPRDTSSSYNSPLHF
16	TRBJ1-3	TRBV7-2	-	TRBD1	TGTGCCAGCAGCTTAGCGCAGGGGGCCTTCGGAAACACCATATATTTT	CASSLAQGAFGNTIYF
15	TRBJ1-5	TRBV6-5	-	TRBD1	TGTGCCAGCAGCCCCACAGGGGGCAACTATCAGCCCCAGCATTTT	CASSPTGGNYQPQHF
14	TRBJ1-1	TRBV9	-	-	TGTGCCAGCAGCGTAGTGTCAGGGGACACTGAAGCTTTCTTT	CASSVVSGDTEAFF
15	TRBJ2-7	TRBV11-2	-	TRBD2	TGTGCCAGCAGCTTAGGGCCTAGCGGAAGGGACGAGCAGTACTTC	CASSLGPSGRDEQYF
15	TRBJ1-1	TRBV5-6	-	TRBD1	TGTGCCAGCAGCTTTACAGGGGGGCGGGACACTGAAGCTTTCTTT	CASSFTGGRDTEAFF
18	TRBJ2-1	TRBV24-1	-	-	TGTGCCACCAGTGACCCAAGGCCCGAGAGGTCCCCCACAGGGGAGCAGTTCTTC	CATSDPRPERSPTGEQFF
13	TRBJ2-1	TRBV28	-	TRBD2	TGTGCCAGTAAGCGGGAGGCCCACAATGAGCAGTTCTTC	CASKREAHNEQFF
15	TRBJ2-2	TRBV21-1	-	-	TGTGCCAGCATAAAGGGGGCTAGCGCCACAGAGGAGCTGTTTTTT	CASIKGASATEELFF
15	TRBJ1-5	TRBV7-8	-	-	TGTGCCAGCAGTTCCTTAAGCAATAGCAATCAGCCCCAGCATTTT	CASSSLSNSNQPQHF
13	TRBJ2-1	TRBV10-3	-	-	TGTGCCGTCGCAGAGACGACGGGAAGTGAGCAGTTCTTC	CAVAETTGSEQFF
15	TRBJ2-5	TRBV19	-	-	TGTGCCAGTAGTATCGGGGCGCAGGAGCAAGAGACCCAGTACTTC	CASSIGAQEQETQYF
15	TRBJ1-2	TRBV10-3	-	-	TGTGCCATCAGTGAAAAGTTGTCCTTGGCGGAGGGCTACACCTTC	CAISEKLSLAEGYTF
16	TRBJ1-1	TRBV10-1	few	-	TGCGCCAGCAGTGAACGGCAGACCGGCCGGGGTACTGAAGCTTTCTTT	CASSERQTGRGTEAFF
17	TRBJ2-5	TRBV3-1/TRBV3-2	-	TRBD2	TGTGCCAGCAGCCAGAGGACTAGCGGGAGGCTGCAAGAGACCCAGTACTTC	CASSQRTSGRLQETQYF
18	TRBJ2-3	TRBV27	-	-	TGTGCCAGCAGTTCGGTCCGACCCATCGGGGGAAGCACAGATACGCAGTATTTT	CASSSVRPIGGSTDTQYF
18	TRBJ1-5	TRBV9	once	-	TGTGCCAGCAGCGGACCCTGTGGCAGGTCTACCCCGAATCAGCCCCAGCATTTT	CASSGPCGRSTPNQPQHF
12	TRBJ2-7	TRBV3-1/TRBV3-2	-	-	TGTGCCAGCAGCCAAGGAGCGTACGAGCAGTACTTC	CASSQGAYEQYF
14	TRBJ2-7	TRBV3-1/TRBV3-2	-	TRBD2	TGTGCCAGCAGCCCCTCCCTAGCGGGGTACGAGCAGTACTTC	CASSPSLAGYEQYF
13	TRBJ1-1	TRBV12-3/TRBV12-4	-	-	TGTGCCAGCAGTTTCGGACAGTCCCCTGAAGCTTTCTTT	CASSFGQSPEAFF
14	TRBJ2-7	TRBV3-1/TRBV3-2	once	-	TGTGCCAGCAGCCCCATTCCCGGGAGCTACGAGCAGTACTTC	CASSPIPGSYEQYF
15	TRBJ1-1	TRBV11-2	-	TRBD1	TGTGCCAGCAGCGCAGGGGGCGCGAGGAACACTGAAGCTTTCTTT	CASSAGGARNTEAFF
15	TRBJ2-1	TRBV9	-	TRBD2	TGTGCCAGCAGCGTAGTCCTAGCGGGGTACAATGAGCAGTTCTTC	CASSVVLAGYNEQFF
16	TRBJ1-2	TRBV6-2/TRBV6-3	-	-	TGTGCCAGCAGTCGCCAAATTCGGCCTACCTCCTATGGCTACACCTTC	CASSRQIRPTSYGYTF
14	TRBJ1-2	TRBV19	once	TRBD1	TGTGCCAGTAGCCCGACAGGGGGGTACTATGGCTACACCTTC	CASSPTGGYYGYTF
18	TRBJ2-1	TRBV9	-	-	TGTGCCAGCAGCGTTAAGCCGGTGATAGGGAGTCCCTACAATGAGCAGTTCTTC	CASSVKPVIGSPYNEQFF
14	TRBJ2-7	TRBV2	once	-	TGTGCCAGCACTGACAACGGACGAACCCTAGGGCAGTACTTC	CASTDNGRTLGQYF
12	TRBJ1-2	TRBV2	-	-	TGTGCCAGCAGTGAAATGTGGGGAGGCTACACCTTC	CASSEMWGGYTF
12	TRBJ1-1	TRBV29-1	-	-	TGCAGCGTCCAGGGAACGAACACTGAAGCTTTCTTT	CSVQGTNTEAFF
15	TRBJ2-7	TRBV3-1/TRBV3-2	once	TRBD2	TGTGCCAGCAGCCAAGGAGCGGGAGGGATATACGAGCAGTACTTC	CASSQGAGGIYEQYF
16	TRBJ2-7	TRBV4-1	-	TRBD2	TGCGCCAGCAGCCAAAGCGGGACCGCCGGTGGATACGAGCAGTACTTC	CASSQSGTAGGYEQYF
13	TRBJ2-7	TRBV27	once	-	TGTGCCAGCAGACCGACAGGATCCTACGAGCAGTACTTC	CASRPTGSYEQYF
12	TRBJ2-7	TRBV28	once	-	TGTGCCAGCACCGGCGGGGACCGCGAGCAGTACTTC	CASTGGDREQYF
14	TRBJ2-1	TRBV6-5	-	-	TGTGCCAGCAGTTATTCGGCCATGTACAATGAGCAGTTCTTC	CASSYSAMYNEQFF
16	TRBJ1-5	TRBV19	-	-	TGTGCCAGTAGTAGGGGCGGGATTAACAGCAATCAGCCCCAGCATTTT	CASSRGGINSNQPQHF
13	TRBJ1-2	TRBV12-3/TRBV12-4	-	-	TGTGCCAGCAGTTTGGTCCGATACTATGGCTACACCTTC	CASSLVRYYGYTF
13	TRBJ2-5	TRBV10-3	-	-	TGTGCCATCAGTGCCCAGGGAACCGAGACCCAGTACTTC	CAISAQGTETQYF
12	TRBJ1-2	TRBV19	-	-	TGTGCCAGTAAAACGGGGATCGGTGGCTACACCTTC	CASKTGIGGYTF
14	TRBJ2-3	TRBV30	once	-	TGTGCCTTCTCGTGGGGGCTAGGTACAGATACGCAGTATTTT	CAFSWGLGTDTQYF
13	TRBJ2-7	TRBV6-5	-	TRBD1	TGTGCCAGCAGTTACTCCAGGACAGGGGGTCAGTACTTC	CASSYSRTGGQYF
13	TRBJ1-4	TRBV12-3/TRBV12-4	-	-	TGTGCCAGCAGTTTAAGTCGGGTGGAAAAACTGTTTTTT	CASSLSRVEKLFF